The 2 T cell receptor beta chains listed next were all sequenced from one sample in a study of neurological immune-mediated disorders. TCRdb analysed the 5' RACE reads with MiXCR anew, one entry per CDR3 protein. This table holds more than 45,000 distinct CDR3 sequences, around 4.4% found once. Sequenced input: PBMCs. Every receptor here comes from a man aged 50-60 years with multiple sclerosis.

This clonotype was seen ten or more times. This chain links TRBV4-1 with TRBJ2-7; possibly TRBD1 for D (5 bases). Per the germline V gene, CDR1 is MGHRA and CDR2 is YSYEKL. The CDR3 runs to 16 residues. Trimming took 1 base from V and 0 from J, leaving 13 bases between them. For the CDR3, the DNA is TGCGCCAGCAGCCAAGGGGGCAGGGTGGTCTCCTACGAGCAGTACTTC. This sequence encodes CASSQGGRVVSYEQYF.

The sample holds many counts of this clonotype. The chain links TRBV5-1 to TRBJ2-1; perhaps TRBD2 as D (6 bases). V was pared by 4 bases and J by 9 bases, with 20 bases between. The length of the CDR3 is 15 residues. CDR1 and CDR2 (germline): SGHRS, YFSETQ. CDR3 sequence reads: CASSLVADPFSEQFF. The CDR3 nucleotides are TGCGCCAGCAGCCTAGTAGCGGACCCCTTTAGTGAGCAGTTCTTC.